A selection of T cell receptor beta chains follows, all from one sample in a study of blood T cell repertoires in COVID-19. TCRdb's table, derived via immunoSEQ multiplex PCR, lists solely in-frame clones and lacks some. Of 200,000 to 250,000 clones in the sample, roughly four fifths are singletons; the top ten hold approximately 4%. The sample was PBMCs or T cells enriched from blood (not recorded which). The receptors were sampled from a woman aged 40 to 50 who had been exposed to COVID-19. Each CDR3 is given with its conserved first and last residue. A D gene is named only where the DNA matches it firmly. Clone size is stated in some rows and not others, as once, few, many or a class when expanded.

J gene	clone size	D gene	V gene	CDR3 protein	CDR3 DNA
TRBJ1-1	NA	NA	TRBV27	CASQAANTEAFF	TGTGCCTCACAGGCCGCGAACACTGAAGCTTTCTTT
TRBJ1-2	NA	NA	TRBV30	CAWSGGSPASGYTF	TGTGCCTGGAGCGGGGGGAGCCCGGCATCTGGCTACACCTTC
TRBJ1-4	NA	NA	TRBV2	CASSGPPGVNEKLFF	TGTGCCAGCAGTGGCCCGCCAGGTGTAAATGAAAAACTGTTTTTT
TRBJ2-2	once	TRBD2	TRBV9	CASSPQGTSVTGELFF	TGTGCCAGCAGCCCTCAGGGGACTAGCGTTACCGGGGAGCTGTTTTTT
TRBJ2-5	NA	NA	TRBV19	CASSIGAGQETQYF	TGTGCCAGTAGTATAGGGGCAGGTCAAGAGACCCAGTACTTC
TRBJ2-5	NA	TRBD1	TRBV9	CASSVQGAVETQYF	TGTGCCAGCAGCGTCCAGGGGGCCGTGGAGACCCAGTACTTC
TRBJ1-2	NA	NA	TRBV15	CATSSGSNYGYTF	TGTGCCACCAGCTCGGGATCTAACTATGGCTACACCTTC
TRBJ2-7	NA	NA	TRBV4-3	CASSQDWGELYEQYF	TGCGCCAGCAGCCAAGATTGGGGGGAACTCTACGAGCAGTACTTC
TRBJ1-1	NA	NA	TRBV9	CASSVGGSSNTEAFF	TGTGCCAGCAGCGTAGGAGGCTCTTCGAACACTGAAGCTTTCTTT
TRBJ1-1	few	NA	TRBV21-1	CASSKDRNTEAFF	TGTGCCAGCAGCAAAGACAGGAACACTGAAGCTTTCTTT
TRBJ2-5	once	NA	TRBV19	CASSATGGVETQYF	TGTGCCAGTTCGGCAACAGGGGGGGTTGAGACCCAGTACTTC
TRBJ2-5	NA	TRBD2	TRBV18	CASSPAGGSYQETQYF	TGTGCCAGCTCCCCAGCGGGGGGATCGTACCAAGAGACCCAGTACTTC
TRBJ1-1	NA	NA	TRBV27	CASSLGGRGVSTEAFF	TGTGCCAGCAGTTTAGGAGGCAGGGGAGTTTCCACTGAAGCTTTCTTT
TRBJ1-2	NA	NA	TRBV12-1	CASPGGPVGGYTF	TGTGCCAGCCCGGGGGGCCCTGTCGGGGGCTACACCTTC